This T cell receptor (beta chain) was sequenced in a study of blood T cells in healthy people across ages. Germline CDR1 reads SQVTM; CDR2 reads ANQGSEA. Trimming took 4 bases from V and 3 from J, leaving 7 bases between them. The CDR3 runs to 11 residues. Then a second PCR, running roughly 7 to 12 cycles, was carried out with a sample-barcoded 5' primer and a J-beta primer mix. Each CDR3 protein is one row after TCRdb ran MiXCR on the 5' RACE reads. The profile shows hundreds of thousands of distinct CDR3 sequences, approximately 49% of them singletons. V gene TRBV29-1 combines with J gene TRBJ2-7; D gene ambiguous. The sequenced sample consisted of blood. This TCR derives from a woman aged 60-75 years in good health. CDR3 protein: CSVVMVYEQYF. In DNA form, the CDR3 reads TGCAGCGTTGTGATGGTCTACGAGCAGTACTTC.